The next 13 T cell receptor beta chains were all read from a single sample in a study of PD-1 blockade in classical Hodgkin lymphoma. This sample's time point: cycle 4 day 1 (C4D1), after about 6 weeks of nivolumab. There was relapse after autologous stem cell transplantation in every patient, and there was variation in brentuximab vedotin exposure. Profiled with immunoSEQ multiplex PCR; TCRdb holds only in-frame clones, not every one. The data show about 27,000 clones, about 72% seen once. The sequenced sample was peripheral blood mononuclear cells (PBMCs), obtained before the fourth cycle of nivolumab. The source of these receptors is a human donor with classical Hodgkin lymphoma.

The chain joins TRBV20-1 to TRBJ2-7; no reliable D call. V was cut by 6 bases and J by 3 bases, with 9 bases left in between. The CDR3 is made up of 11 amino acids. Germline loops: CDR1 DFQATT, CDR2 SNEGSKA (reference sequence). In nucleotides, the CDR3 is TGCAGTGCCCCCGTGGGCTACGAGCAGTACTTC. This sequence encodes CSAPVGYEQYF.

The chain has TRBV28 and TRBJ2-5; no firm D call. Matching the DNA end better, TRBJ2-7 makes the J call doubtful. The CDR3 has 13 amino acids. From germline, CDR1 is MDHEN and CDR2 SYDVKM. CDR3 sequence reads: CASSIGVAYEQYF. The CDR3 DNA follows: TGTGCCAGCTCCATCGGAGTAGCCTACGAGCAGTACTTC.

This clone has more than one count but fewer than ten. The J gene is TRBJ1-3, the V gene TRBV7-6, with D possibly matching TRBD1 (6 bases). Germline V gives CDR1 SGHVS, CDR2 FNYEAQ. V was cut by 5 bases and J by 2 bases, with 13 bases left in between. The CDR3 runs to 15 residues. This chain's CDR3 is CASSLRQDPGNTIYF. In nucleotides, the CDR3 is TGTGCCAGCAGCCTCCGACAGGATCCTGGAAACACCATATATTTT.

V is TRBV15 and J is TRBJ2-7; D gene uncertain. Germline V gene sequence: CDR1 LNHNV, CDR2 YYDKDF (reference sequence). The CDR3 is made up of 14 amino acids. V was shortened by 1 base and J by 2 bases, with 9 bases between the two germline ends. This CDR3 reads CATSRGAVAYEQYF. The CDR3 DNA follows: TGTGCCACCAGCAGAGGAGCAGTAGCCTACGAGCAGTACTTC.

The chain uses TRBV28 and TRBJ2-5, with D perhaps TRBD2 (6 bases). CDR3 length equals 15 residues. The V gene lost 3 bases and the J gene lost 2 bases, with 13 bases spanning the gap. The V gene's germline CDR1 is MDHEN and CDR2 SYDVKM. CDR3 sequence reads: CASSLEEGSQETQYF. CDR3 in DNA: TGTGCCAGCAGTTTGGAGGAGGGGTCACAAGAGACCCAGTACTTC.

By its share, this clone is medium-sized. This chain joins TRBV18 and TRBJ2-1; 7 positions match TRBD2. The V and J ends lost 1 base and 8 bases, in that order; junction bases with no gene match: 5. Germline values: CDR1 KGHSH, CDR2 LQKENI. There are 14 residues in the CDR3. CDR3 residues: CASSPLAGRDEQFF. The CDR3 coding sequence is TGTGCCAGCTCACCACTGGCGGGGAGGGATGAGCAGTTCTTC. Using reference TRBV18 and TRBJ2-1 for the parts outside the CDR3, the full variable domain is NAGVMQNPRHLVRRRGQEARLRCSPMKGHSHVYWYRQLPEEGLKFMVYLQKENIIDESGMPKERFSAEFPKEGPSILRIQQVVRGDSAAYFCASSPLAGRDEQFFGPGTRLTVL.

The chain is built from TRBV5-6 and TRBJ1-1; 8 nucleotides agree with TRBD1. The V segment lost 4 bases and the J segment 5 bases; nucleotides outside the gene matches: 7. This CDR3 has 14 residues. Germline-derived CDR1 and CDR2 are SGHDT and YYEEEE. The CDR3 sequence: CASSRQGLKTEAFF. CDR3 sequence (DNA): TGTGCCAGCAGCCGACAGGGGCTCAAAACTGAAGCTTTCTTT.

CDR3: CASSQVLPETQYF. Written as DNA, the CDR3 is TGTGCCAGCAGTCAAGTACTTCCAGAGACCCAGTACTTC. The V gene is TRBV28, the J gene TRBJ2-5; D call uncertain. This CDR3 comprises 13 residues. In germline, CDR1 is MDHEN, CDR2 SYDVKM. V was cut by 5 bases and J by 4 bases, with 11 bases left in between.

This chain links TRBV30 with TRBJ2-2; 15 nucleotides line up with TRBD2. The V gene's germline CDR1 is GTSNPN and CDR2 SVGIG (reference sequence). The CDR3 covers 16 residues. Trimming at V came to 3 bases and at J to 5 bases, leaving 4 bases not matched to a gene. The CDR3 region has the DNA TGTGCCTGGAGCGGACTAGCGGGAGGGCCAACCGGGGAGCTGTTTTTT. Translated: CAWSGLAGGPTGELFF.

This chain joins TRBV5-1 and TRBJ2-3, with a possible D match to TRBD1 (5 bases). Trimming left V 2 bases short and J 5 bases short, with 9 bases between. Germline loops: CDR1 SGHRS, CDR2 YFSETQ. The CDR3 loop spans 13 amino acids. CDR3 loop: CASSLGELDTQYF. The CDR3 coding sequence is TGCGCCAGCAGCTTAGGGGAATTAGATACGCAGTATTTT. Full variable domain (missing parts from reference TRBV5-1 and TRBJ2-3): KAGVTQTPRYLIKTRGQQVTLSCSPISGHRSVSWYQQTPGQGLQFLFEYFSETQRNKGNFPGRFSGRQFSNSRSEMNVSTLELGDSALYLCASSLGELDTQYFGPGTRLTVL.

The chain couples TRBV5-1 to TRBJ2-3; D is possibly TRBD1 (6 bases). Germline V gene lookup returns CDR1 SGHRS and CDR2 YFSETQ. This CDR3 is built from 18 residues. Trimming shortened V by 4 bases and J by 1 base, and 22 bases separated the two germline ends. CDR3 residues: CASSRGIRDTDRTDTQYF. Here the CDR3 DNA reads TGCGCCAGCAGCAGAGGAATCCGGGACACAGACCGCACAGATACGCAGTATTTT.

The chain links TRBV7-2 to TRBJ2-5; D is possibly TRBD2 (6 bases). Germline loops: CDR1 SGHTA, CDR2 FQGNSA. V was pared by 5 bases and J by 1 base, with 14 bases between. CDR3 size: 15 residues. The CDR3 DNA reads as TGTGCCAGCAGCCGCCCCCGGGGGAGCCAAGAGACCCAGTACTTC. This encodes CASSRPRGSQETQYF.

Within the sample, this clone is medium-sized (0.01 to 0.1%). This chain uses TRBV7-2 with TRBJ2-5; possibly TRBD1 for D (5 bases). The germline CDR1 and CDR2 sequences are SGHTA and FQGNSA. The germline V and J ends were trimmed by 4 bases and 5 bases, with 20 bases remaining between them. The CDR3 is 16 amino acids. CDR3 sequence reads: CASSSRPTQGQETQYF. The CDR3 region has the DNA TGTGCCAGCAGCTCACGCCCCACCCAGGGTCAGGAGACCCAGTACTTC.